This T cell receptor beta chain is from a study of shared clonotypes between healthy human individuals. Unsorted PBMC DNA was run through sequencing on ten immunoSEQ deep assay plates. TCRdb's copy holds only in-frame clones and misses some; the assay was immunoSEQ multiplex PCR. The sample consists of fewer than 600,000 clones, around three quarters of them appearing once. CDR1 SEHNR and CDR2 FQNEAQ come from the germline V gene (reference sequence). The CDR3 is 15 residues long. V was cut by 3 bases and J by 1 base, with 12 bases left in between. On this clone itself: The antigen is not known.

Overall study results and limits: Tissues were not sampled, only blood, and their repertoires likely differ.

Donors, healthy HIV-negative adults, lacked recent acute infections or vaccinations. Nashville, Tennessee was home to all donors, each a Caucasian adult. Specimen: PBMCs. The chain uses TRBV7-9 and TRBJ2-5, with D tentatively TRBD1 or TRBD2 (6 bases each). This TCR was recovered from a woman aged 40 to 50 in good health. Some clones in this sample may be carry-over from other donors' samples. CDR3 nucleotide sequence: TGTGCCAGCAGCTTGAGATGGGGGGCCCAAGAGACCCAGTACTTC. This encodes CASSLRWGAQETQYF.